This T cell receptor (beta chain) came from a study of blood T cell repertoires in COVID-19. Background on the study: Whether acute or convalescent, the COVID-19 samples came from the United States, Italy and Spain. PBMCs, B-cell-depleted T cells, or T cells were the source of the cDNA or gDNA that made up the material.

Clones were read by immunoSEQ multiplex PCR, and TCRdb kept only the in-frame ones, dropping some. The data hold 50,000 or so clones, with 85% to 90% observed a single time. Germline V CDR1 and CDR2: SGHAT, FQNNGV. This CDR3 spans 17 amino acids. V lost 0 bases and J 1 base, leaving 14 bases between the germline ends. J is TRBJ2-3 and V is TRBV11-2; D perhaps matches TRBD2 (5 bases). Sequencing was carried out using peripheral blood. The sequence came from a human donor in a cohort sampled during active COVID-19. Written as DNA, the CDR3 is TGTGCCAGCAGCTTAGATAGGGTAAGCGGTGGCACAGATACGCAGTATTTT. Amino acid sequence: CASSLDRVSGGTDTQYF.